A selection of T cell receptor beta chains follows, all from one sample in a study of blood T cell repertoires in COVID-19. The table came from immunoSEQ multiplex PCR; TCRdb's copy has only in-frame clones and leaves some out. The table includes almost 250,000 clones, 85% to 90% detected once. Sequenced: PBMCs or T cells enriched from blood (not recorded which). These receptor sequences come from a woman in her forties or fifties who had recovered from COVID-19. The CDR3 runs from the conserved cysteine through the conserved F or W. A D gene is named only where the DNA matches it firmly. Some rows have no size entry. The others give once, few or many, or a class for an expanded clone.

v_gene	abundance	j_gene	d_gene	CDR3aa	CDR3nt
TRBV2	few	TRBJ1-5	TRBD1	CASRTGEGQPQHF	TGTGCCAGCAGGACAGGGGAAGGGCAGCCCCAGCATTTT
TRBV7-3	NA	TRBJ2-3	TRBD2	CASSNGLAGDTQYF	TGTGCCAGCAGTAATGGACTAGCAGGGGATACGCAGTATTTT
TRBV24-1	NA	TRBJ2-7	TRBD1	CATSDAGQGSNEQYF	TGTGCCACCAGTGATGCGGGACAGGGTTCCAACGAGCAGTACTTC
TRBV12-3/TRBV12-4	NA	TRBJ1-1	NA	CASSRGYLTFF	TGTGCCAGCAGCAGGGGATACCTAACTTTCTTT
TRBV30	NA	TRBJ2-4	TRBD1	CAWRRTGVNIQYF	TGTGCCTGGCGTCGTACAGGGGTAAACATTCAGTACTTC
TRBV6-4	few	TRBJ2-7	NA	CARGGGGLEGGRSIQQYF	TGTGCCAGGGGAGGCGGGGGCCTTGAGGGCGGGAGAAGTATCCAGCAGTACTTC
TRBV27	NA	TRBJ2-3	NA	CASSPAGDTQYF	TGTGCCAGCAGTCCGGCAGGGGATACGCAGTATTTT
TRBV7-3	NA	TRBJ1-6	NA	CASSTGQLNSPLHF	TGTGCCAGCAGCACTGGACAACTTAATTCACCCCTCCACTTT
TRBV28	NA	TRBJ2-7	NA	CASSLRQVYSYEQYF	TGTGCCAGCAGCCTTCGACAGGTTTACTCCTACGAGCAGTACTTC
TRBV18	NA	TRBJ1-3	NA	CASSTTREPGNTIYF	TGTGCCAGCTCAACCACCCGGGAGCCGGGAAACACCATATATTTT
TRBV28	NA	TRBJ2-1	TRBD2	CASSPRAGGHNEQFF	TGTGCCAGCAGCCCTAGGGCGGGAGGACACAATGAGCAGTTCTTC
TRBV9	NA	TRBJ2-7	TRBD2	CASSVGIAGGYEQYF	TGTGCCAGCAGCGTAGGGATAGCGGGAGGGTACGAGCAGTACTTC
TRBV4-2	NA	TRBJ1-3	TRBD1	CASSQEGTGGTGNTIYF	TGTGCCAGCAGCCAAGAAGGGACAGGGGGAACTGGAAACACCATATATTTT
TRBV15	NA	TRBJ2-5	NA	CATSRGGSEETQYF	TGTGCCACCAGCAGAGGGGGTAGCGAAGAGACCCAGTACTTC